This TCR beta chain was found in a study of T cells in Graves' hyperthyroidism and ophthalmopathy. Amplified TCR beta CDR3 regions derived from RNA transcripts. HTBI primers drove first-round RT-PCR of the TCR CDR3. Via MiXCR, TCRdb re-called the multiplex PCR reads, giving one row per CDR3 protein. Found here are under 350,000 distinct CDR3 sequences, less than 30% of them singletons; the top ten hold about a quarter. This clonotype was observed a handful of times. The patients, who ranged from 18 to 65 in age, presented with newly diagnosed hyperthyroidism lasting under 2 months. Germline V gene lookup returns CDR1 MNHEY and CDR2 SVGEGT. Trimming pared 5 bases from V and 6 bases from J, leaving 16 bases between. The CDR3 length is 14 residues.

The specimen sequenced was blood. V usage is TRBV6-2 or TRBV6-3 and J usage is TRBJ1-2; possibly TRBD1 for D (6 bases). The clonotype originates from a man between 40 and 49 years old with Graves' hyperthyroidism that later progressed to Graves' ophthalmopathy. The CDR3, as DNA: TGTGCCAGCAGTCCACAGGGTAGGAGGGATGGCTACACCTTC. Its translation is CASSPQGRRDGYTF.